This T cell receptor beta chain was found in a study of human T cells and chemical hapten exposure. Study-level information: Among samples, TCR yields varied mainly because of small differences in pooled library volume.

As the library was built, unique molecular identifiers were attached to individual cDNA molecules. TCRdb redid the calling of the RACE reads with MiXCR, one entry per CDR3 protein. The sample carries tens of thousands of distinct CDR3 sequences, approximately 8.6% recorded once. The time point here: patch test 1, 2 weeks after DPC sensitization. Sample treatment: therapeutic diphenylcyclopropenone sensitization with weekly scalp DPC. Per the germline V gene, CDR1 is LGHNA and CDR2 is YNFKEQ. The CDR3 extends over 15 amino acids. V dropped 0 bases and J dropped 4 bases, with 9 bases sitting between them.

The chain links TRBV4-2 to TRBJ1-4, with a possible D match to TRBD1 (5 bases). The starting material was whole blood, obtained in connection with sensitization to the hapten diphenylcyclopropenone (DPC). This receptor was taken from a woman in her 40s with alopecia areata. Some clones in this sample may be carry-over from other donors' samples. CDR3 nucleotides: TGTGCCAGCAGCCAAGATGAGAGGGGTAATGAAAAACTGTTTTTT. Amino acid sequence: CASSQDERGNEKLFF.